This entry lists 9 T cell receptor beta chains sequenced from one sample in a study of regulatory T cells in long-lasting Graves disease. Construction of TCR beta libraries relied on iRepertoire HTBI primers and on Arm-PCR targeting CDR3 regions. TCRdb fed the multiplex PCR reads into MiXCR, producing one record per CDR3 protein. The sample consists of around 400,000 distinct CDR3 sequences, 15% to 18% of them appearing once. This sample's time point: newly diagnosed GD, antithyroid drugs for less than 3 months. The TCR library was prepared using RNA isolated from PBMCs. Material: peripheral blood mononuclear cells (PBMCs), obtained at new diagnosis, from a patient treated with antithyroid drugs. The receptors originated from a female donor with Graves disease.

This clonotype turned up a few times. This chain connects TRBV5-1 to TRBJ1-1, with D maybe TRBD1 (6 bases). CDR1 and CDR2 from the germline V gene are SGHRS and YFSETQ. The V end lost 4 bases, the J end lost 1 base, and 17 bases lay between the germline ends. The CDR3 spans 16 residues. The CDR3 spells CASSATGRGENTEAFF. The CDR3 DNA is TGCGCCAGCAGCGCCACAGGGAGGGGGGAGAACACTGAAGCTTTCTTT.

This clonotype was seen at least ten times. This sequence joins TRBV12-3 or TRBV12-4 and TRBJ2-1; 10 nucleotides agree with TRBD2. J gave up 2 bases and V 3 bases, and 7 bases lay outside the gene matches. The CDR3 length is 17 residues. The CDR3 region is CASSLASGGATYNEQFF. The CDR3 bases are TGTGCCAGCAGTTTGGCTAGCGGGGGCGCTACCTACAATGAGCAGTTCTTC.

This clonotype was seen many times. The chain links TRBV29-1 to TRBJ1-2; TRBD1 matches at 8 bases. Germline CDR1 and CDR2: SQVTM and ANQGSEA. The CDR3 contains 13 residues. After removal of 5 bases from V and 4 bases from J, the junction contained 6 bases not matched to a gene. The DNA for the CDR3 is TGCAGCGTTCACCCGGGGACAGGCTATGGCTACACCTTC. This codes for CSVHPGTGYGYTF.

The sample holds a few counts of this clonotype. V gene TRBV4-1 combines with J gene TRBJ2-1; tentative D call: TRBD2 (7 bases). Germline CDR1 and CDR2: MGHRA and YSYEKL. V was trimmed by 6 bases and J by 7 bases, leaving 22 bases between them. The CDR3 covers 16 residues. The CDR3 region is CASSFSWGGAGNEQFF. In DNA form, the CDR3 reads TGCGCCAGCAGTTTCAGTTGGGGGGGGGCTGGGAATGAGCAGTTCTTC.

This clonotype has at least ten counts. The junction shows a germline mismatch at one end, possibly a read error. DNA for the CDR3: TGTGCCAGCAGTTTTCTCGACAGGGCGAACGCTGAAGCTTTCTTT. Amino acid sequence: CASSFLDRANAEAFF. The chain links TRBV27 to TRBJ1-1; 7 bases are a match to TRBD1. CDR1 MNHEY and CDR2 SMNVEV come from the germline V gene (reference sequence). The CDR3 extends over 15 amino acids.

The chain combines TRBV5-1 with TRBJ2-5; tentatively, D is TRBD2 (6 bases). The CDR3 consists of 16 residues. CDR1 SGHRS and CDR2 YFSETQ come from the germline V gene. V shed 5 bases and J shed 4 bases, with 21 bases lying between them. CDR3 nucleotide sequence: TGCGCCAGCAGTGGTGGTGGACTAACCTACCCAGAGACCCAGTACTTC. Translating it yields CASSGGGLTYPETQYF.

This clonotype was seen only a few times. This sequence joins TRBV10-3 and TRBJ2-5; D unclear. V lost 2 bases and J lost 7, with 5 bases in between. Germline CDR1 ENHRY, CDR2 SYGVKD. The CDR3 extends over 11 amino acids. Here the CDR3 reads CAISEDGTQYF. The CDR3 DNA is TGTGCCATCAGTGAGGACGGGACCCAGTACTTC.

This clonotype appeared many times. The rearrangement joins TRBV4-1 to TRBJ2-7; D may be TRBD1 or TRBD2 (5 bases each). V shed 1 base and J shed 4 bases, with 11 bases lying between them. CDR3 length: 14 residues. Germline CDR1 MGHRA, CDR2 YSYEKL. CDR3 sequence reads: CASSQGDGPYEQYF. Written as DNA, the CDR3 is TGCGCCAGCAGCCAAGGGGACGGACCTTACGAGCAGTACTTC.

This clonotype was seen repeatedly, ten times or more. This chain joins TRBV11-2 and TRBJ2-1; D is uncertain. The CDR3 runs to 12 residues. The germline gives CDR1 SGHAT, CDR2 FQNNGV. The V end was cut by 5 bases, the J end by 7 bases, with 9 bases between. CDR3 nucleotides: TGTGCCAGCAGCCGCCGAGAAAATGAGCAGTTCTTC. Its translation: CASSRRENEQFF.